The 3 T cell receptor beta chains listed next were all sequenced from one sample in a study of shared clonotypes between healthy human individuals. The naive CD8 subset, CD45RO-negative cells positively selected for CCR7, excluded terminally differentiated effector memory CD45RA+ cells. The data were produced by immunoSEQ multiplex PCR, yet TCRdb's version contains in-frame clones alone and is incomplete. Found here are some 2 million clones, about 95% of them singletons; the top ten hold less than 1.5%. Input material: naive CD8+ T cells sorted from blood. These receptors all stem from a man aged 18 to 30 in good health.

J is TRBJ2-1 and V is TRBV5-1; a weak D match, TRBD2 (6 bases). The V gene lost 5 bases and the J gene lost 2 bases, with 17 bases spanning the gap. Germline values: CDR1 SGHRS, CDR2 YFSETQ. CDR3 size: 16 residues. This chain's CDR3 is CASRLLGGEAYNEQFF. CDR3 coding DNA: TGCGCCAGCAGACTGTTGGGCGGGGAAGCCTACAATGAGCAGTTCTTC.

V gene TRBV4-1 combines with J gene TRBJ1-6; 8 bases line up with TRBD1. CDR3 size: 16 residues. Germline loops: CDR1 MGHRA, CDR2 YSYEKL. After removal of 4 bases from V and 7 bases from J, the junction contained 9 bases not matched to a gene. CDR3 DNA sequence: TGCGCCAGCAGCCCGTCCGACAGGGGCCCAAATTCACCCCTCCACTTT. This sequence encodes CASSPSDRGPNSPLHF.

The chain is built from TRBV6-5 and TRBJ2-5; TRBD2 might be the D (5 bases). This CDR3 is 15 amino acids long. Germline V gene data show CDR1 as MNHEY and CDR2 as SVGAGI. V was pared by 6 bases and J by 0 bases, with 14 bases between. CDR3 in DNA: TGTGCCAGCAGCGCAACTAGGCCGTACCAAGAGACCCAGTACTTC. Encoded protein: CASSATRPYQETQYF.